A single sample is the source of the 16 T cell receptor beta chains below, sequenced in a study of siplizumab effects on memory and regulatory T cells. Mixed lymphocyte reaction cells were cocultured at 37°C for more than 5 days. Clones were sequenced by immunoSEQ multiplex PCR, and TCRdb holds only the in-frame ones, with some missing. The sample carries approximately 3,000 clones, 55% to 65% recorded once. These TCRs are of unknown antigen specificity. Specimen: CFSE-low (dividing) CD8+ T cells sorted from an allogeneic mixed lymphocyte reaction. The receptors stem from a human donor in good health; the cells came from an allogeneic mixed lymphocyte reaction. Some clones in this sample may be carry-over from other donors' samples.

The sample holds a few counts of this clone. The chain is built from TRBV4-1 and TRBJ2-7, with 8 bases that match TRBD1. Germline V gene lookup returns CDR1 MGHRA and CDR2 YSYEKL. V lost 4 bases, J lost 2 bases, and 7 bases stayed unmatched. The CDR3 consists of 15 residues. CDR3 DNA: TGCGCCAGCAGCCTTACCAAGACAGGGGCCTACGAGCAGTACTTC. Translating gives CASSLTKTGAYEQYF.

The V gene is TRBV5-8, the J gene TRBJ2-5, with D possibly matching TRBD1 (6 bases). The CDR3 has 18 amino acids. Trimming pared 5 bases from V and 4 bases from J, leaving 27 bases between. Germline CDR1 reads SGHTS; CDR2 reads YDEGEE. CDR3 in DNA: TGTGCCAGCAGTTCTAGGGGCGTGTCCAGGGGAACCGGAGAGACCCAGTACTTC. It yields the protein CASSSRGVSRGTGETQYF.

This chain joins TRBV4-1 and TRBJ2-5; D is undetermined. The CDR3 runs to 17 residues. Germline lookup yields CDR1 MGHRA and CDR2 YSYEKL. V lost 3 bases, J lost 2 bases, and 19 bases lay in between. The CDR3 protein is CASSQRLQAYAQETQYF. CDR3 nucleotide sequence: TGCGCCAGCAGCCAGCGCTTGCAGGCGTATGCTCAAGAGACCCAGTACTTC.

The chain has TRBV4-2 and TRBJ2-1, with 10 bases lining up with TRBD2. The CDR3 has 16 amino acids. The V segment lost 0 bases and the J segment 6 bases; nucleotides outside the gene matches: 5. Germline V gives CDR1 LGHNA, CDR2 YNFKEQ. The CDR3 DNA follows: TGTGCCAGCAGCCAAGATGTGTTAGCGGGGGGCAATGAGCAGTTCTTC. This encodes CASSQDVLAGGNEQFF.

The chain is built from TRBV14 and TRBJ2-7; 9 positions match TRBD2. The CDR3 totals 16 residues. The V segment lost 4 bases and the J segment 0 bases; nucleotides outside the gene matches: 7. Germline assignment: CDR1 SGHDN and CDR2 FVKESK. DNA for the CDR3: TGTGCCAGCAGCCGCCTAGTAGCGGGAGACTCCTACGAGCAGTACTTC. It yields the protein CASSRLVAGDSYEQYF.

This clone has just a few counts. CDR3 region: CASSLYLAGGLSDSYNEQFF. CDR3 nucleotide sequence: TGTGCCAGCAGTTTATATCTAGCGGGAGGACTTAGTGACTCCTACAATGAGCAGTTCTTC. The rearrangement uses TRBV27 and TRBJ2-1; 11 nucleotides match TRBD2. The V gene end was trimmed by 1 base and the J gene end by 0 bases; junction bases not matched to a gene: 11. Germline loops: CDR1 MNHEY, CDR2 SMNVEV (reference sequence). There are 20 residues in the CDR3.

The chain is built from TRBV4-1 and TRBJ2-7; 8 bases are a match to TRBD1. Germline values: CDR1 MGHRA, CDR2 YSYEKL. The CDR3 is made up of 14 amino acids. V was clipped by 5 bases and J by 2 bases; unmatched bases: 5. CDR3: CASSVDRGPYEQYF. Here the CDR3 DNA reads TGCGCCAGCAGCGTTGACAGGGGACCCTACGAGCAGTACTTC.

This chain uses TRBV29-1 with TRBJ1-2; TRBD1 matches 10 bases. The trim removed 3 bases at V and 7 bases at J, leaving 5 bases unmatched. This CDR3 has 13 residues. Germline lookup yields CDR1 SQVTM and CDR2 ANQGSEA. In DNA form, the CDR3 reads TGCAGCGTTGACGGACAGGGGGATGGTGGCTACACCTTC. Protein: CSVDGQGDGGYTF.

The V and J genes are TRBV6-5 and TRBJ2-7, with 10 bases fitting TRBD1. There are 14 residues in the CDR3. With 5 bases clipped from V and 2 bases from J, the junction kept 3 bases outside the gene matches. Per germline, CDR1 MNHEY and CDR2 SVGAGI. CDR3 nucleotides: TGTGCCAGCAGTGACGGGACAGGGGCCTACGAGCAGTACTTC. Protein: CASSDGTGAYEQYF.

The rearrangement links TRBV7-9 to TRBJ2-7; D may match TRBD1 or TRBD2 (6 bases each). The CDR3 length is 16 residues. Germline values: CDR1 SEHNR, CDR2 FQNEAQ (reference sequence). The V and J ends lost 1 base and 3 bases respectively, with 16 bases between them. The CDR3 reads CASSLVGGRANYEQYF. The CDR3 DNA reads TGTGCCAGCAGCTTAGTCGGGGGCAGGGCGAACTACGAGCAGTACTTC. Variable domain in full (rest from reference TRBV7-9 and TRBJ2-7): DTGVSQNPRHKITKRGQNVTFRCDPISEHNRLYWYRQTLGQGPEFLTYFQNEAQLEKSRLLSDRFSAERPKGSFSTLEIQRTEQGDSAMYLCASSLVGGRANYEQYFGPGTRLTVT.

The chain employs TRBV6-1 and TRBJ2-2; TRBD2 matches 9 bases. V lost 4 bases, J lost 0 bases, and 6 bases stayed unmatched. Germline CDR1 reads MNHNS; CDR2 reads SASEGT. The CDR3 has 17 residues. The CDR3 loop is CASSAGLARPNTGELFF. The CDR3 bases are TGTGCCAGCAGTGCCGGACTAGCGAGACCGAACACCGGGGAGCTGTTTTTT.

This clone was seen a single time. V usage is TRBV9 and J usage is TRBJ2-7; no reliable D call. There are 13 residues in the CDR3. Germline CDR1 SGDLS, CDR2 YYNGEE. V was shortened by 0 bases and J by 7 bases, with 11 bases between the two germline ends. The CDR3 DNA follows: TGTGCCAGCAGCGTAGCAGACAACTGGGAGCAGTACTTC. Translated, it gives CASSVADNWEQYF.

This clone appeared a few times. The chain employs TRBV14 and TRBJ2-7; 8 bases agree with TRBD1. The CDR3 covers 17 residues. The germline V gene has CDR1 SGHDN and CDR2 FVKESK. Trimming cost V 1 base and J 3 bases; bases outside gene matches: 11. The chain's CDR3 is CASSQANSAGGIYEQYF. DNA of the CDR3: TGTGCCAGCAGCCAAGCCAACAGTGCAGGGGGCATCTACGAGCAGTACTTC. Full variable domain (remainder filled in from reference TRBV14 and TRBJ2-7): EAGVTQFPSHSVIEKGQTVTLRCDPISGHDNLYWYRRVMGKEIKFLLHFVKESKQDESGMPNNRFLAERTGGTYSTLKVQPAELEDSGVYFCASSQANSAGGIYEQYFGPGTRLTVT.

The chain uses TRBV21-1 and TRBJ2-6; TRBD1, the table's D call, lacks a check against the DNA. TRBV21-1 is a documented pseudogene. CDR3 length: 19 amino acids. CDR3: CASSRGGGQGGSGANVLTF. The DNA of the CDR3 is TGTGCCAGCAGCCGAGGCGGGGGACAGGGAGGCTCTGGGGCCAACGTCCTGACTTTC.

There are a few counts of this clone. The rearrangement uses TRBV19 and TRBJ2-7, with 7 bases matching TRBD1. The CDR3 loop spans 13 amino acids. Trimming took 5 bases from V and 4 from J; bases not matched to a gene: 5. Germline-derived CDR1 and CDR2 are LNHDA and SQIVND (reference sequence). CDR3 residues: CASSPGTVYEQYF. The DNA of the CDR3 is TGTGCCAGTAGTCCAGGGACAGTTTACGAGCAGTACTTC.

V and J are TRBV5-4 and TRBJ1-1, with D tentatively TRBD1 (5 bases). The CDR3 extends over 14 amino acids. Germline V gene lookup returns CDR1 SGHNT and CDR2 YYREEE (reference sequence). V shed 6 bases and J shed 2 bases, with 14 bases lying between them. CDR3 residues: CASIFMGGNTEAFF. Here the CDR3 DNA reads TGTGCCAGCATCTTCATGGGGGGTAACACTGAAGCTTTCTTT. The variable domain in full, completed from reference TRBV5-4 and TRBJ1-1, reads ETGVTQSPTHLIKTRGQQVTLRCSSQSGHNTVSWYQQALGQGPQFIFQYYREEENGRGNFPPRFSGLQFPNYSSELNVNALELDDSALYLCASIFMGGNTEAFFGQGTRLTVV.